A single sample gave rise to the 32 T cell receptor beta chains below, sequenced in a study of cytomegalovirus exposure and HLA in healthy donors. Primers included in the PCR were 60 Vbeta and 13 Jbeta primers. Profiling relied on immunoSEQ multiplex PCR, and the TCRdb table lists in-frame clones only, not all of them. The table records 130,000 or so clones, over 65% of them present only once. The sample was PBMCs. Receptors were obtained from a man aged 50 to 60 in good health and CMV-seronegative.

The gene calls are TRBV6-1 and TRBJ1-6; D possibly corresponds to TRBD1 (6 bases). The germline CDR1 and CDR2 sequences are MNHNS and SASEGT. Deletions cut 6 bases from V and 13 bases from J, with 19 bases between. The CDR3 totals 14 residues. CDR3 loop: CASSADRTTRPLHF. The DNA for the CDR3 is TGTGCCAGCAGCGCTGACAGGACCACACGGCCCCTCCACTTT.

The chain carries TRBV20-1 and TRBJ2-7, with D tentatively TRBD2 (5 bases). Germline CDR1 DFQATT, CDR2 SNEGSKA (reference sequence). V gave up 7 bases and J gave up 4 bases, with 11 bases separating them. This CDR3 has 11 residues. The chain's CDR3 is CSVSSGYEQYF. CDR3 DNA sequence: TGCAGTGTTTCCAGCGGTTACGAGCAGTACTTC.

This clone has only a few counts. The chain recombines TRBV28 with TRBJ2-7; 8 positions agree with TRBD1. Losses at the gene ends were 8 bases for V and 3 bases for J; bases not matched to a gene: 6. The germline V gene has CDR1 MDHEN and CDR2 SYDVKM. This CDR3 has 13 amino acids. In nucleotides, the CDR3 is TGTGCCAGCCTAGGACAGGGTTTCTACGAGCAGTACTTC. It specifies CASLGQGFYEQYF.

The genes are TRBV6-5 and TRBJ2-3, with TRBD2 identical over 8 bases. Germline V gene data show CDR1 as MNHEY and CDR2 as SVGAGI. This CDR3 has 14 amino acids. Trimming at V came to 11 bases and at J to 6 bases, leaving 13 bases not matched to a gene. CDR3 residues: CASGGGRGRDTQYF. For the CDR3, the DNA is TGTGCCTCGGGGGGGGGCCGTGGAAGGGATACGCAGTATTTT.

The rearrangement joins TRBV5-4 to TRBJ2-1; 11 nucleotides match TRBD2. Trimming at V came to 3 bases and at J to 7 bases, leaving 9 bases not matched to a gene. Germline values: CDR1 SGHNT, CDR2 YYREEE (reference sequence). The CDR3 is made up of 16 amino acids. The CDR3 DNA follows: TGTGCCAGCAGCTCACCTCGTCTAGCGGGAGGTAATGAGCAGTTCTTC. Amino acids: CASSSPRLAGGNEQFF.

This chain uses TRBV5-1 with TRBJ2-3, with D unresolved. The CDR3 loop spans 11 amino acids. The germline CDR1 and CDR2 sequences are SGHRS and YFSETQ. Trimming left V 4 bases short and J 5 bases short, with 5 bases between. The CDR3 spells CASSLGDTQYF. The CDR3 DNA reads TGCGCCAGCAGCCTAGGAGATACGCAGTATTTT. Complete variable domain (other parts from reference TRBV5-1 and TRBJ2-3): KAGVTQTPRYLIKTRGQQVTLSCSPISGHRSVSWYQQTPGQGLQFLFEYFSETQRNKGNFPGRFSGRQFSNSRSEMNVSTLELGDSALYLCASSLGDTQYFGPGTRLTVL.

The J gene is TRBJ1-2, the V gene TRBV5-1, with TRBD1 matching over 7 bases. This CDR3 has 17 amino acids. Germline lookup yields CDR1 SGHRS and CDR2 YFSETQ. V lost 0 bases, J lost 4 bases, and 12 bases stayed unmatched. The CDR3 DNA reads TGCGCCAGCAGCTTGGGCGGACAGGCCGTTAGACTCTATGGCTACACCTTC. Protein: CASSLGGQAVRLYGYTF.

CDR3 loop: CASRSGTAETQYF. CDR3 coding DNA: TGTGCCAGCAGGTCCGGGACAGCAGAGACCCAGTACTTC. The V call is TRBV2, the J call TRBJ2-5; TRBD1 matches at 7 bases. From germline, CDR1 is SNHLY and CDR2 FYNNEI. This CDR3 is built from 13 residues. Trimming removed 6 bases from V and 4 bases from J; junction bases left unmatched: 5.

This sequence joins TRBV10-2 and TRBJ1-5; D unresolved. CDR3 length: 13 amino acids. The V and J ends lost 4 bases and 1 base respectively, with 5 bases between them. Germline loops: CDR1 WSHSY, CDR2 SAAADI. The CDR3 spells CASSGQSNQPQHF. CDR3 DNA: TGCGCCAGCAGTGGGCAGAGCAATCAGCCCCAGCATTTT.

This clone has a count of ten or more. The chain carries TRBV6-6 and TRBJ1-1; D is ambiguous. V was cut by 7 bases and J by 11 bases, with 17 bases left in between. CDR3 length equals 12 residues. From germline, CDR1 is MNHNY and CDR2 SVGAGI (reference sequence). The CDR3 region has the DNA TGTGCCAGCAACGAACCGACTGGGTTGGCTTTCTTT. It translates to CASNEPTGLAFF.

The rearrangement uses TRBV6-5 and TRBJ2-7; 9 bases agree with TRBD1. Germline CDR1 is MNHEY and CDR2 is SVGAGI. The V gene end was trimmed by 7 bases and the J gene end by 4 bases; junction bases not matched to a gene: 2. This CDR3 contains 12 residues. The CDR3 spells CASKGQGYEQYF. DNA for the CDR3: TGTGCCAGCAAGGGACAGGGTTACGAGCAGTACTTC.

This clone was counted a single time. The rearrangement links TRBV19 to TRBJ1-2, with D possibly being TRBD1 (6 bases). CDR1 is LNHDA and CDR2 is SQIVND in the germline V gene (reference sequence). The length of the CDR3 is 15 residues. Trimming removed 5 bases from V and 4 bases from J, with 17 bases in between. This chain's CDR3 is CASSGRDTLPYGYTF. The CDR3 coding sequence is TGTGCCAGTAGTGGGAGGGACACCCTACCCTATGGCTACACCTTC.

This chain links TRBV9 with TRBJ2-3; no firm D call. The CDR3 covers 15 residues. V lost 0 bases and J 2 bases, leaving 10 bases between the germline ends. Germline CDR1 SGDLS, CDR2 YYNGEE. CDR3 loop: CASSVGQRTTDTQYF. In DNA, the CDR3 is TGTGCCAGCAGCGTAGGCCAGCGTACCACAGATACGCAGTATTTT.

This clone was counted only a few times. The chain uses TRBV28 and TRBJ1-2; 7 bases fit TRBD1. Losses at the gene ends were 0 bases for V and 7 bases for J; bases not matched to a gene: 2. The CDR3 totals 13 residues. Germline V gene data show CDR1 as MDHEN and CDR2 as SYDVKM. The CDR3 nucleotides are TGTGCCAGCAGTTTATGGACAGGGTTTGGCTACACCTTC. It encodes CASSLWTGFGYTF.

V gene TRBV14 combines with J gene TRBJ2-1; 7 bases align to TRBD2. V dropped 3 bases and J dropped 6; count of bases not matched to a gene: 5. The CDR3 consists of 14 residues. From germline, CDR1 is SGHDN and CDR2 FVKESK. CDR3 nucleotides: TGTGCCAGCAGCCATCGACTAGCCGGCAATGAGCAGTTCTTC. Translating gives CASSHRLAGNEQFF. The full variable domain, rest sourced from reference TRBV14 and TRBJ2-1, is EAGVTQFPSHSVIEKGQTVTLRCDPISGHDNLYWYRRVMGKEIKFLLHFVKESKQDESGMPNNRFLAERTGGTYSTLKVQPAELEDSGVYFCASSHRLAGNEQFFGPGTRLTVL.

The rearrangement joins TRBV29-1 to TRBJ2-3, with a possible D match to TRBD1 (5 bases). The length of the CDR3 is 14 residues. V was pared by 2 bases and J by 2 bases, with 11 bases between. In germline, CDR1 is SQVTM, CDR2 ANQGSEA. CDR3 bases: TGCAGCGTTGAATTGGACACCCACACAGATACGCAGTATTTT. Encoded protein: CSVELDTHTDTQYF.

This chain uses TRBV5-1 with TRBJ2-1; D possibly corresponds to TRBD2 (6 bases). V lost 3 bases to trimming and J lost 4 bases, with 14 bases between them. Germline-derived CDR1 and CDR2 are SGHRS and YFSETQ. The CDR3 is 15 amino acids. The CDR3: CASSSDPGEYNEQFF. DNA for the CDR3: TGCGCCAGCAGCTCGGACCCGGGAGAATACAATGAGCAGTTCTTC.

The genes are TRBV9 and TRBJ1-1, with a tentative D call TRBD1 (6 bases). V was cut by 1 base and J by 6 bases, with 10 bases left in between. The CDR3 spans 13 residues. Germline lookup yields CDR1 SGDLS and CDR2 YYNGEE. The DNA of the CDR3 is TGTGCCAGCAGCGTAAACTGGGGGCCTGAAGCTTTCTTT. Translating gives CASSVNWGPEAFF.

This clone was counted a few times. The DNA for the CDR3 is TGTGCCAGCAGTTTTAGCGGGATCGACGAGCAGTACTTC. Translated: CASSFSGIDEQYF. The chain employs TRBV27 and TRBJ2-7, with 8 bases matching TRBD2. Germline lookup yields CDR1 MNHEY and CDR2 SMNVEV (reference sequence). This CDR3 contains 13 residues. Trimming took 3 bases from V and 5 from J; bases not matched to a gene: 3.

CDR3 nucleotides: TGTGCCTGGTCCCATACCAACAGGGGGAGAAAACTGTTTTTT. Residues: CAWSHTNRGRKLFF. V and J are TRBV30 and TRBJ1-4; 8 nucleotides match TRBD1. The J segment lost 10 bases and the V segment lost 5 bases, leaving 12 bases of the junction unmatched. Germline V CDR1 and CDR2: GTSNPN, SVGIG (reference sequence). This CDR3 spans 14 amino acids. Full variable domain (remainder filled in from reference TRBV30 and TRBJ1-4): SQTIHQWPATLVQPVGSPLSLECTVEGTSNPNLYWYRQAAGRGLQLLFYSVGIGQISSEVPQNLSASRPQDRQFILSSKKLLLSDSGFYLCAWSHTNRGRKLFFGSGTQLSVL.

The CDR3 DNA follows: TGTGCCAGCAGCCCCCGGACTAGCGGGCATGAGCAGTACTTC. This encodes CASSPRTSGHEQYF. The chain has TRBV27 and TRBJ2-7, with 11 bases lining up with TRBD2. This CDR3 spans 14 amino acids. Germline V CDR1 and CDR2: MNHEY, SMNVEV (reference sequence). V lost 6 bases to trimming and J lost 7 bases; unmatched junction nucleotides: 8.

V gene TRBV28 combines with J gene TRBJ1-1; the D is unclear. The length of the CDR3 is 13 residues. V shed 6 bases and J shed 0 bases, with 8 bases lying between them. Germline V lookup: CDR1 MDHEN, CDR2 SYDVKM. The CDR3: CASRTTMNTEAFF. In nucleotides, the CDR3 is TGTGCCAGCAGAACCACTATGAACACTGAAGCTTTCTTT.

This rearrangement joins TRBV28 to TRBJ2-3, with 8 bases identical to TRBD2. Germline loops: CDR1 MDHEN, CDR2 SYDVKM. CDR3 length: 13 amino acids. Trimming cost V 7 bases and J 1 base; bases outside gene matches: 1. The CDR3, as DNA: TGTGCCAGCACGGGAGGGGGCACAGATACGCAGTATTTT. Protein: CASTGGGTDTQYF.

CDR3 nucleotides: TGTGCCTGGAGTAGGGAGGGCGGTTCTTCCTATGGCTACACCTTC. This codes for CAWSREGGSSYGYTF. J is TRBJ1-2 and V is TRBV30; D is unresolved. The CDR3 is made up of 15 amino acids. The V end was cut by 2 bases, the J end by 4 bases, with 17 bases between. Germline CDR1 is GTSNPN and CDR2 is SVGIG (reference sequence).

The rearrangement uses TRBV30 and TRBJ2-3; D call uncertain. Germline V CDR1 and CDR2: GTSNPN, SVGIG (reference sequence). The CDR3 totals 14 residues. Trimming stripped 1 base from V and 4 bases from J, with 12 bases between. The chain's CDR3 is CAWSETLGSDTQYF. In nucleotides, the CDR3 is TGTGCCTGGAGTGAGACATTGGGCTCAGATACGCAGTATTTT. Filled out from reference TRBV30 and TRBJ2-3, the complete variable domain reads SQTIHQWPATLVQPVGSPLSLECTVEGTSNPNLYWYRQAAGRGLQLLFYSVGIGQISSEVPQNLSASRPQDRQFILSSKKLLLSDSGFYLCAWSETLGSDTQYFGPGTRLTVL.

As regards this clone: At one of its ends the junction is not consistent with the germline gene, which may arise from a read error. The rearrangement uses TRBV7-7 and TRBJ2-2; D might be TRBD1 (7 bases). The CDR3 is 16 amino acids. From germline, CDR1 is SSHAT and CDR2 FNYEAQ (reference sequence). The DNA of the CDR3 is TGTGCTAGCAGCTTAGGGGGCGGCGGGGACACCGGGGAGCTGTTTTTT. Its translation: CASSLGGGGDTGELFF.

This clone was recorded a few times. The chain has TRBV6-5 and TRBJ1-6; D remains ambiguous. V lost 2 bases, J lost 6 bases, and 8 bases lay in between. The CDR3 sequence is 14 residues long. Germline-derived CDR1 and CDR2 are MNHEY and SVGAGI. The CDR3 protein is CASSYEESNSPLHF. The CDR3 DNA is TGTGCCAGCAGTTACGAGGAAAGTAATTCACCCCTCCACTTT.

The chain links TRBV2 to TRBJ2-5; unclear D gene. CDR1 is SNHLY and CDR2 is FYNNEI in the germline V gene. This CDR3 spans 11 amino acids. Trimming pared 4 bases from V and 7 bases from J, leaving 7 bases between. The CDR3 bases are TGTGCCAGCAGTGGGCTAGGGACCCAGTACTTC. Protein product: CASSGLGTQYF. Based on the CDR3 plus reference TRBV2 and TRBJ2-5, the full variable domain is EPEVTQTPSHQVTQMGQEVILRCVPISNHLYFYWYRQILGQKVEFLVSFYNNEISEKSEIFDDQFSVERPDGSNFTLKIRSTKLEDSAMYFCASSGLGTQYFGPGTRLLVL.

J is TRBJ2-2 and V is TRBV18; D unresolved. Germline assignment: CDR1 KGHSH and CDR2 LQKENI. Trimming pared 3 bases from V and 6 bases from J, leaving 14 bases between. The CDR3 is made up of 15 amino acids. This CDR3 reads CASSPQLESAGELFF. The CDR3 DNA reads TGTGCCAGCTCACCCCAGCTAGAGTCGGCCGGGGAGCTGTTTTTT.

This chain connects TRBV6-1 to TRBJ2-3, with 13 positions matching TRBD2. The V gene end was trimmed by 9 bases and the J gene end by 3 bases; junction bases not matched to a gene: 6. The CDR3 has 15 amino acids. CDR1 and CDR2 from the germline V gene are MNHNS and SASEGT. CDR3 sequence: CASRGLAGVTDTQYF. The CDR3 region has the DNA TGTGCCAGTAGAGGACTAGCGGGAGTAACAGATACGCAGTATTTT.

This clone came up a few times. The rearrangement joins TRBV5-1 to TRBJ2-5; 9 nucleotides align to TRBD2. V trimming: 2 bases; J trimming: 3 bases; junction bases outside the gene matches: 5. The CDR3 length is 15 residues. Per germline, CDR1 SGHRS and CDR2 YFSETQ. The CDR3 region is CASSLVSGGKETQYF. For the CDR3, the DNA is TGCGCCAGCAGCTTAGTTAGCGGGGGAAAAGAGACCCAGTACTTC.

This clone was found a few times. This chain uses TRBV7-9 with TRBJ2-2; D perhaps matches TRBD1 (6 bases). The V gene's germline CDR1 is SEHNR and CDR2 FQNEAQ (reference sequence). This CDR3 has 16 residues. Trimming took 4 bases from V and 5 from J, leaving 17 bases between them. DNA of the CDR3: TGTGCCAGCAGCTCACCTCCAAACAGGGATACCGGGGAGCTGTTTTTT. Protein: CASSSPPNRDTGELFF.